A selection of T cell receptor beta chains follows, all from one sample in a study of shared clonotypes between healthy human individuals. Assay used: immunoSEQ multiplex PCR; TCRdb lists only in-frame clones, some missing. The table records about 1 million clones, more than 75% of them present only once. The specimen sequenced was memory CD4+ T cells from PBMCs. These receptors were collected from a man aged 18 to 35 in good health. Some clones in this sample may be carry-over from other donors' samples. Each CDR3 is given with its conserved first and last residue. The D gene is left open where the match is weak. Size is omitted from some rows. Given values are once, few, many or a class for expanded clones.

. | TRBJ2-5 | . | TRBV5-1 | CASSSEAAETQYF
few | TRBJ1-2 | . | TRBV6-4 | CAWVKDAGGYGYTF
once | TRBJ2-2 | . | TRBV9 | CASSVSILTGELFF
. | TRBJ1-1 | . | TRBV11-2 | CASSKSGGENTEAFF
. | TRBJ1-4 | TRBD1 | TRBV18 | CASSRSTGGMEKLFF
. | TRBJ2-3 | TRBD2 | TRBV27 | CASSPLGLGTDTQYF
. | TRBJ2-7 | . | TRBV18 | CASSPPEATYEQYF
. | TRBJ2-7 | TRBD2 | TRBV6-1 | CASSTTSALTYEQYF
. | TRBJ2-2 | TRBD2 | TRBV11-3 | CASSSGLETGELFF
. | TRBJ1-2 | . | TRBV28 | CASRQLYGYTF
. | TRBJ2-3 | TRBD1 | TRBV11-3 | CASSLDRGRTDTQYF
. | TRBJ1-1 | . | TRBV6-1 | CASSEGFAGTEAFF
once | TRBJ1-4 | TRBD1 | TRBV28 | CASRPWGQVGVLATNEKLFF
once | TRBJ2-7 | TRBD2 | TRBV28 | CASSGLVAEQYF
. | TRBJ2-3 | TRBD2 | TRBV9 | CASSARTSGRSTDTQYF
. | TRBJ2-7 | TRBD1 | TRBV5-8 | CASSLLGQGLYEQYF
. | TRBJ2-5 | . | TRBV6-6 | CASSYSPGEETQYF
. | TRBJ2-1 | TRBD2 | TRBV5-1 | CASSLGGRRYNEQFF
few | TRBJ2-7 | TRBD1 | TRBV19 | CASRSKDRGPYEQYF
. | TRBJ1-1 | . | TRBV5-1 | CASSFEDSGRGAFF
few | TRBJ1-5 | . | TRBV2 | CASRQISNQPQHF
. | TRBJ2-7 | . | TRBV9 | CASSVGAMDASYEQYF
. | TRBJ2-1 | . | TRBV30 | CAWGSGYNEQFF
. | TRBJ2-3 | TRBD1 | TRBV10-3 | CAISEYRGPTDTQYF
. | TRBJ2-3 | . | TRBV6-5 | CASSSLALGSTDTQYF
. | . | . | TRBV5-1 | CASSPAPGQSYEQYF
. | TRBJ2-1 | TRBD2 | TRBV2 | CASTGGTGTSRYNEQFF
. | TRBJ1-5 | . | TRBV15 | CATSRGTGHQPQHF
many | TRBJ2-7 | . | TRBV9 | CASSTGLNSYEQYF
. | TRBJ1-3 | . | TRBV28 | CASSRPLNTIYF
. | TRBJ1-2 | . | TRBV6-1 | CASRWTSYGYTF
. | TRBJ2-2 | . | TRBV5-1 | CASSVSPGTGELFF
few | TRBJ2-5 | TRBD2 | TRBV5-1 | CASSLSVGRGQETQYF
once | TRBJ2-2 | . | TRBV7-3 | CASSLLPHGELFF
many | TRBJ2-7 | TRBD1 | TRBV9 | CASGQGGSYEQYF
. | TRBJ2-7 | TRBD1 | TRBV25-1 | CASRPGQGSYEQYF
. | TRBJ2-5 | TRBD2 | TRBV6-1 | CASKTSGVQETQYF
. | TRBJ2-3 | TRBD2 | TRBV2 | CASRAGVTDTQYF
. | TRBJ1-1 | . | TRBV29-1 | CSVPRPGTIDGEAFF
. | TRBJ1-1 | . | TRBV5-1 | CASIEGGGMNTEAFF
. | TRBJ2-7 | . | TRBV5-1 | CASSLVRSAGSDEQYF